These 9 T cell receptor beta chains were all obtained from the same sample, sequenced in a study of T cell responses to AZD1222 COVID-19 vaccine. The protocol was immunoSEQ multiplex PCR, while the TCRdb copy is restricted to in-frame clones and leaves out a portion. The table records 75,000 to 100,000 clones, 70% to 90% of them present only once. The sample was peripheral blood, taken on day 0 of AZD1222 vaccination. The receptors come from an adult in good health.

This clone was detected once. The chain joins TRBV20-1 to TRBJ2-1; no clear D. This CDR3 is 10 amino acids long. The germline V and J ends were trimmed by 2 bases and 10 bases, with 6 bases remaining between them. The germline V gene has CDR1 DFQATT and CDR2 SNEGSKA (reference sequence). CDR3 coding DNA: TGCAGTGCTAGAAACTACGAGCAGTTCTTC. Its translation is CSARNYEQFF.

The chain carries TRBV6-5 and TRBJ2-5; tentative D call: TRBD1 (5 bases). The V end was cut by 5 bases, the J end by 3 bases, with 16 bases between. Per germline, CDR1 MNHEY and CDR2 SVGAGI. This CDR3 has 15 residues. The DNA for the CDR3 is TGTGCCAGCAGTCCGAGATACAGGAAAGAAGAGACCCAGTACTTC. Its translation is CASSPRYRKEETQYF.

This sequence joins TRBV12-3 or TRBV12-4 and TRBJ1-6; the match to TRBD1 covers 7 bases. V lost 7 bases and J lost 7; bases outside the gene matches: 4. The CDR3 extends over 13 amino acids. In nucleotides, the CDR3 is TGTGCCAGCACACAGGGGCAGAATTCACCCCTCCACTTT. Translated: CASTQGQNSPLHF.

The CDR3 loop reads CATSSDRNTIYF. The CDR3 nucleotides are TGTGCCACCAGCAGCGACCGAAACACCATATATTTT. This rearrangement joins TRBV15 to TRBJ1-3; D not resolved. V was trimmed by 3 bases and J by 5 bases, leaving 5 bases between them. There are 12 residues in the CDR3. In germline, CDR1 is LNHNV, CDR2 YYDKDF (reference sequence).

The chain combines TRBV2 with TRBJ1-3; perhaps TRBD1 as D (5 bases). V lost 11 bases and J 0 bases, leaving 11 bases between the germline ends. The CDR3 length is 13 residues. Germline loops: CDR1 SNHLY, CDR2 FYNNEI. This CDR3 is CASGGTSGNTIYF. The CDR3 DNA is TGTGCCTCTGGGGGAACCTCTGGAAACACCATATATTTT. Full variable domain (remainder filled in from reference TRBV2 and TRBJ1-3): EPEVTQTPSHQVTQMGQEVILRCVPISNHLYFYWYRQILGQKVEFLVSFYNNEISEKSEIFDDQFSVERPDGSNFTLKIRSTKLEDSAMYFCASGGTSGNTIYFGEGSWLTVV.

The CDR3 coding sequence is TGTGCCAGTAGTATAGGAGGGGAGTGGCAGGGGTTATCCAATCAGCCCCAGCATTTT. It is translated as CASSIGGEWQGLSNQPQHF. The chain joins TRBV19 to TRBJ1-5; D perhaps matches TRBD1 (6 bases). The CDR3 length is 19 residues. V was clipped by 1 base and J by 3 bases, with 22 bases between them. The germline V gene encodes CDR1 LNHDA and CDR2 SQIVND (reference sequence).

V and J are TRBV4-3 and TRBJ1-5; D gene unclear. V was clipped by 0 bases and J by 3 bases, with 12 bases between them. The CDR3 runs 16 residues. Germline CDR1 is LGHNA and CDR2 is YSLEER. The CDR3 coding sequence is TGCGCCAGCAGCCAAGATTTTCCGGGGTACAATCAGCCCCAGCATTTT. Translating gives CASSQDFPGYNQPQHF.

The chain is built from TRBV9 and TRBJ1-1; TRBD1 might be the D (5 bases). This CDR3 contains 13 residues. Germline lookup yields CDR1 SGDLS and CDR2 YYNGEE. Trimming stripped 4 bases from V and 5 bases from J, with 12 bases between. The CDR3 sequence is CASSLMGPTEAFF. The CDR3 coding sequence is TGTGCCAGCAGCCTAATGGGGCCTACTGAAGCTTTCTTT. The variable domain in full, completed from reference TRBV9 and TRBJ1-1, reads DSGVTQTPKHLITATGQRVTLRCSPRSGDLSVYWYQQSLDQGLQFLIQYYNGEERAKGNILERFSAQQFPDLHSELNLSSLELGDSALYFCASSLMGPTEAFFGQGTRLTVV.

Worth noting for this clone: Relative to the germline gene, one junction end is altered; a read error may explain this. V is TRBV5-1 and J is TRBJ2-3, with D tentatively TRBD1 (5 bases). The CDR3 totals 16 residues. Per germline, CDR1 SGHRS and CDR2 YFSETQ. In DNA, the CDR3 is TGCGCCAGCAGCTTGGGGATAGACTCGACAGATACTGGGAAAGGTTTT. Protein: CASSLGIDSTDTGKGF.